This T cell receptor beta chain came from a study of blood T cells in healthy people across ages. This clonotype has more than one count but fewer than ten. Its specificity is not known. Every donor contributed about 10 milliliters of peripheral blood by blood draw. Study-wide points: Relative to aged donors, long-lived donors carried more naive CD4+ cells and displayed higher diversity.

Sample-barcoded 5' priming and a J-beta primer mix drove a second PCR of 7 to 11 cycles. Every cDNA molecule bore a tag from a template-switch adaptor containing 12 random nucleotides. The study obtained at least 2.5 million CDR3-containing paired-end reads from every sample. TCRdb redid the calling of the 5' RACE reads with MiXCR, one entry per CDR3 protein. Counted here are roughly 1.6 million distinct CDR3 sequences, about 35% occurring once; the ten biggest clones make up 10% to 12%. V gave up 6 bases and J gave up 2 bases; unmatched junction bases: 9. CDR3 length: 14 residues. Germline assignment: CDR1 DFQATT and CDR2 SNEGSKA (reference sequence).

What was sequenced was blood. The rearrangement uses TRBV20-1 and TRBJ2-7; 8 bases match TRBD2. The TCR originated in a woman aged 25 to 45 in good health. CDR3 loop: CSAPGQRGTYEQYF. CDR3 sequence (DNA): TGCAGTGCCCCCGGACAGCGGGGGACCTACGAGCAGTACTTC.